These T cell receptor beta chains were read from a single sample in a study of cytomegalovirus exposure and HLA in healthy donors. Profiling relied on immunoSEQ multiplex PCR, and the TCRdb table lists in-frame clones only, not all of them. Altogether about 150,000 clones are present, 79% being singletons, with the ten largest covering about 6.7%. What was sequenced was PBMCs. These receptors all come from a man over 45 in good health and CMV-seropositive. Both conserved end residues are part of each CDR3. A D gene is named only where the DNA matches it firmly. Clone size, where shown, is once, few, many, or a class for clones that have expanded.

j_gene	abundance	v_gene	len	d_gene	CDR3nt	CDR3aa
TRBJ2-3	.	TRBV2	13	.	TGTGCCAGCAACACAGGGATTGCAGATACGCAGTATTTT	CASNTGIADTQYF
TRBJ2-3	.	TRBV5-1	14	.	TGCGCCAGCAGCTTGGACGGGGGAGGAGATACGCAGTATTTT	CASSLDGGGDTQYF
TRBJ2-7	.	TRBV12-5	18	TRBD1	TGTGCTAGTGGTTTGGTCACGTTCGGGGACAGGGTTCCCTACGAGCAGTACTTC	CASGLVTFGDRVPYEQYF
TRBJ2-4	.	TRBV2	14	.	TGTGCCAGCACGAGGTCTCTTAGCAAAAACATTCAGTACTTC	CASTRSLSKNIQYF
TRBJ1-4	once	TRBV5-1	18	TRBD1	TGCGCCAGCAGCCGCGCGATGAGACAGGGGGACGGCAAGGAAAAACTGTTTTTT	CASSRAMRQGDGKEKLFF
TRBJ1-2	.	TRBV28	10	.	TGTGCCAGCAGGGGGGCCAGCTACACCTTC	CASRGASYTF
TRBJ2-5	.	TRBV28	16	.	TGTGCCAGCAGTTTAAGACCGGGACTCTGGCAAGAGACCCAGTACTTC	CASSLRPGLWQETQYF
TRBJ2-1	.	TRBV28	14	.	TGTGCCAGCAGTTTTAGAGGGGGGGGCAATGAGCAGTTCTTC	CASSFRGGGNEQFF
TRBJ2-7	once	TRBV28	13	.	TGTGCCAGCAGTTTTTTTATATCCTACGAGCAGTACTTC	CASSFFISYEQYF
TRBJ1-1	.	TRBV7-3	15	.	TGTGCCAGCAGCTTAGGGGGGAGTGGGAACACTGAAGCTTTCTTT	CASSLGGSGNTEAFF
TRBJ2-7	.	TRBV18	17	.	TGTGCCAGCTCACCGCCCCGGGGTGGCGGGCCTACCTACGAGCAGTACTTC	CASSPPRGGGPTYEQYF
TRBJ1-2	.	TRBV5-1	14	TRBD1	TGCGCCAGCAGCCGGGGACAGACTGACTATGGCTACACCTTC	CASSRGQTDYGYTF
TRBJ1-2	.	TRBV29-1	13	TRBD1	TGCAGCGTTGAAAAGGACAGGGGGTATGGCTACACCTTC	CSVEKDRGYGYTF
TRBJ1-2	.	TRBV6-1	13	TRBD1	TGTGCCAGCAGCCGGGACAGGGTGGGTGGCTACACCTTC	CASSRDRVGGYTF
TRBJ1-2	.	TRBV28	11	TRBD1	TGTGCCAGCAGCAAACAGGGGAGAGACACCTTC	CASSKQGRDTF
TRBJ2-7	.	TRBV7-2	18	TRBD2	TGTGCCAGCAGCTTAGCCGCTAGCGGGCGGAACTTAAACTACGAGCAGTACTTC	CASSLAASGRNLNYEQYF